This T cell receptor (beta chain) was sequenced in a study of T-cell memory formation after mild COVID-19. 5'RACE with constant-segment primers built TCRalpha and TCRbeta cDNA libraries with UMIs. TCRdb called the 5' RACE reads again in MiXCR, with one record for every CDR3 protein. The sample consists of about 400,000 distinct CDR3 sequences, more than 20% of them appearing once. The CDR3 has 15 amino acids. The V gene lost 3 bases and the J gene lost 7 bases, with 19 bases spanning the gap. Germline V CDR1 and CDR2: LGHNA, YSLEER. Sequenced sample: PBMCs or a T cell subset sorted from them (not recorded which). This clonotype originated in an adult woman who had mild COVID-19 (a few samples of this study predate the infection). Cell type and time point are not known. V usage is TRBV4-3 and J usage is TRBJ2-7; perhaps D is TRBD1 or TRBD2 (5 bases each). As DNA, the CDR3 is TGCGCCAGCAGCCAGGCGGGTAGACAGTTCGAGGAGCAGTACTTC. As protein: CASSQAGRQFEEQYF.